This T cell receptor (beta chain) was recorded in a study of T cell responses to AZD1222 COVID-19 vaccine. Notes on the study in general: Baseline seropositives among AZD1222 recipients totaled only five to seven.

About this clone itself: Antigen specificity is unknown.

The repertoire was sequenced with immunoSEQ multiplex PCR; TCRdb's copy has only in-frame clones and lacks some. This table holds over 150,000 clones, less than 95% found once. Germline lookup yields CDR1 SGHNT and CDR2 YYREEE (reference sequence). V lost 1 base to trimming and J lost 2 bases; unmatched junction nucleotides: 2. The CDR3 length is 15 residues. The specimen was peripheral blood, collected on day 0 of AZD1222 vaccination. The sequence was obtained from an adult in good health. V is TRBV5-4 and J is TRBJ1-2, with 10 bases aligning to TRBD1. CDR3 in DNA: TGTGCCAGCAGCTTGTGGGACAGGGGCAACTATGGCTACACCTTC. Translating it yields CASSLWDRGNYGYTF.